This TCR beta chain is from a study of human thymus T cells. Study-level results: Repertoires sampled from thymus and blood appeared biased in V and J gene usage. Unrelated individuals reportedly shared highly overlapping thymic TCR repertoires.

This CDR3 comprises 20 residues. The germline V gene encodes CDR1 LGHNA and CDR2 YSLEER. V lost 0 bases to trimming and J lost 1 base, with 24 bases between them. From resections taken during corrective heart surgery, the thymus tissue was obtained. Donors were healthy Finnish babies undergoing corrective operations for congenital heart defects. Concerning this clone: The antigen is undetermined.

Assay used: immunoSEQ multiplex PCR; TCRdb lists only in-frame clones, some missing. The sample lists around 120,000 clones; just under 95% were seen once. The sequence was obtained from a boy under two years old with a congenital heart defect but otherwise immunologically healthy. Specimen: thymus tissue. This chain joins TRBV4-3 and TRBJ1-1; possibly TRBD1 for D (5 bases). DNA of the CDR3: TGCGCCAGCAGCCAAGACGCGGTTTTTTATCAGGGCAGCGAGAACACTGAAGCTTTCTTT. Encoded protein: CASSQDAVFYQGSENTEAFF.